The 27 T cell receptor beta chains presented below share a single source sample, sequenced in a study of OX40 agonist ivuxolimab in advanced cancers. Produced via immunoSEQ multiplex PCR; TCRdb's table is partial and in-frame only. Counted here are roughly 74,000 clones, approximately 95% occurring once; the ten biggest clones make up roughly 22%. This material consisted of CD4+ or CD8+ T cells sorted from blood, taken in a trial of the OX40 agonist ivuxolimab. The receptors were gathered from an adult with an advanced solid tumor such as melanoma, head and neck, liver or kidney cancer.

The chain links TRBV4-1 to TRBJ1-1; D not certain. The CDR3 has 14 residues. The ends were cut back, 4 bases at V and 7 bases at J, with 16 bases in the middle. Germline V gene data show CDR1 as MGHRA and CDR2 as YSYEKL. In DNA, the CDR3 is TGCGCCAGCAGCCTAACAATGACGAGAGTTGAAGCTTTCTTT. Translation gives CASSLTMTRVEAFF.

This chain uses TRBV10-3 with TRBJ2-5, with no clear D. Germline V gives CDR1 ENHRY, CDR2 SYGVKD. V lost 2 bases and J 5 bases, leaving 12 bases between the germline ends. The CDR3 loop spans 14 amino acids. CDR3 bases: TGTGCCATCAGTGAGGTCCCATTAAGGGAGACCCAGTACTTC. Translation gives CAISEVPLRETQYF.

The V and J genes are TRBV18 and TRBJ2-2, with D uncertain. The CDR3 is made up of 13 amino acids. The germline gives CDR1 KGHSH, CDR2 LQKENI. The V and J ends lost 3 bases and 2 bases respectively, with 4 bases between them. CDR3 in amino acids: CASSPSNTGELFF. CDR3 coding DNA: TGTGCCAGCTCACCTTCTAACACCGGGGAGCTGTTTTTT.

The V gene is TRBV11-2, the J gene TRBJ2-1; 7 bases line up with TRBD2. The V gene end was trimmed by 1 base and the J gene end by 5 bases; junction bases not matched to a gene: 5. Germline values: CDR1 SGHAT, CDR2 FQNNGV. The CDR3 is made up of 15 amino acids. CDR3 coding DNA: TGTGCCAGCAGCTTAGTGGCGGGAGCCGACAATGAGCAGTTCTTC. This translates into CASSLVAGADNEQFF.

The chain joins TRBV11-2 to TRBJ1-2, with 9 bases lining up with TRBD1. Looked up from germline, CDR1 is SGHAT and CDR2 is FQNNGV. Trimming removed 2 bases from V and 6 bases from J; junction bases left unmatched: 7. This CDR3 is built from 15 residues. CDR3 loop: CASSLTGGATHGYTF. DNA of the CDR3: TGTGCCAGCAGCTTAACAGGGGGCGCGACCCATGGCTACACCTTC. Supplemented by reference TRBV11-2 and TRBJ1-2, the full variable domain reads EAGVAQSPRYKIIEKRQSVAFWCNPISGHATLYWYQQILGQGPKLLIQFQNNGVVDDSQLPKDRFSAERLKGVDSTLKIQPAKLEDSAVYLCASSLTGGATHGYTFGSGTRLTVV.

The V gene is TRBV6-6, the J gene TRBJ2-7; 9 positions agree with TRBD1. Germline V CDR1 and CDR2: MNHNY, SVGAGI (reference sequence). The CDR3 has 15 residues. V lost 7 bases, J lost 9 bases, and 16 bases stayed unmatched. The CDR3 region has the DNA TGTGCCAGCACCCAGCTGGGGACAGGGCGCTTTGGGCAGTACTTC. Translated, it gives CASTQLGTGRFGQYF.

The chain recombines TRBV19 with TRBJ2-7; perhaps TRBD2 as D (5 bases). V lost 3 bases, J lost 2 bases, and 11 bases lay in between. The CDR3 spans 14 residues. Looked up from germline, CDR1 is LNHDA and CDR2 is SQIVND (reference sequence). In nucleotides, the CDR3 is TGTGCCAGTAGTATGGCGGGTAGCCCCTACGAGCAGTACTTC. Translated, it gives CASSMAGSPYEQYF.

The J gene is TRBJ1-1, the V gene TRBV5-6; D is uncertain. Germline CDR1 is SGHDT and CDR2 is YYEEEE. This CDR3 spans 13 amino acids. Trimming left V 3 bases short and J 2 bases short, with 8 bases between. CDR3 sequence: CASSSYVNTEAFF. As DNA, the CDR3 is TGTGCCAGCAGCTCGTACGTAAACACTGAAGCTTTCTTT.

This clone was seen just once. The CDR3, as DNA: TGTGCCAGCAGTTTACAGGCCGGGGGTAACACTGAAGCTTTCTTT. This gives the protein CASSLQAGGNTEAFF. The genes are TRBV27 and TRBJ1-1; D might be TRBD1 (5 bases). This CDR3 has 15 amino acids. Germline values: CDR1 MNHEY, CDR2 SMNVEV (reference sequence). The V end was cut by 2 bases, the J end by 2 bases, with 12 bases between.

The rearrangement uses TRBV10-2 and TRBJ1-2; D might be TRBD1 (6 bases). The CDR3 is 14 amino acids. Germline V gene lookup returns CDR1 WSHSY and CDR2 SAAADI. Trimming stripped 8 bases from V and 4 bases from J, with 17 bases between. The CDR3 region has the DNA TGCGCCAGCTTAAGGGGGTCGGGGCGCTATGGCTACACCTTC. Its protein product is CASLRGSGRYGYTF.

The genes are TRBV7-3 and TRBJ2-3; D gene unclear. This CDR3 has 16 amino acids. The germline V gene has CDR1 SGHTA and CDR2 FQGTGA. The germline V and J ends were trimmed by 2 bases and 0 bases, with 12 bases remaining between them. Written as DNA, the CDR3 is TGTGCCAGCAGCTTACGGGCTTCGGGCAGCACAGATACGCAGTATTTT. This translates into CASSLRASGSTDTQYF.

V usage is TRBV2 and J usage is TRBJ2-6; 13 positions match TRBD2. J gave up 0 bases and V 9 bases, and 5 bases lay outside the gene matches. From germline, CDR1 is SNHLY and CDR2 FYNNEI. The length of the CDR3 is 17 residues. This chain's CDR3 is CASGLAGDGSGANVLTF. CDR3 bases: TGTGCCAGTGGACTAGCGGGAGATGGCTCTGGGGCCAACGTCCTGACTTTC.

The V gene is TRBV4-1, the J gene TRBJ1-4; 10 bases are a match to TRBD1. The CDR3 runs 17 residues. J gave up 3 bases and V 1 base, and 5 bases lay outside the gene matches. Germline values: CDR1 MGHRA, CDR2 YSYEKL. The DNA for the CDR3 is TGCGCCAGCAGCCAAGTAGGGACAGGGGCCCCTAATGAAAAACTGTTTTTT. It encodes CASSQVGTGAPNEKLFF.

The chain employs TRBV6-6 and TRBJ1-1, with D uncertain. V was shortened by 2 bases and J by 6 bases, with 7 bases between the two germline ends. Germline CDR1 and CDR2: MNHNY and SVGAGI (reference sequence). The CDR3 totals 12 residues. CDR3 sequence: CASSYPPAEAFF. CDR3 bases: TGTGCCAGCAGTTACCCACCCGCTGAAGCTTTCTTT.

J is TRBJ1-1 and V is TRBV4-1, with a weak D call TRBD1 (6 bases). The V end was cut by 8 bases, the J end by 1 base, with 8 bases between. The germline V gene encodes CDR1 MGHRA and CDR2 YSYEKL. This CDR3 region has 12 residues. The CDR3 sequence: CASGQSNTEAFF. The CDR3 coding sequence is TGCGCCAGCGGACAGTCGAACACTGAAGCTTTCTTT.

The table lists this clone with a count of one. The gene calls are TRBV4-1 and TRBJ1-1; D is uncertain. The ends were cut back, 3 bases at V and 0 bases at J, with 14 bases in the middle. CDR1 is MGHRA and CDR2 is YSYEKL in the germline V gene. This CDR3 comprises 16 residues. The CDR3 DNA is TGCGCCAGCAGCCACAACGAAGGGATACTGAACACTGAAGCTTTCTTT. This translates into CASSHNEGILNTEAFF.

The chain is built from TRBV2 and TRBJ1-5, with D perhaps matching TRBD1 (5 bases). The CDR3 runs 15 residues. Germline values: CDR1 SNHLY, CDR2 FYNNEI. The V gene lost 6 bases and the J gene lost 9 bases, with 21 bases spanning the gap. CDR3 nucleotides: TGTGCCAGCAGGGGGGGTTCGACAGAGTTCCCGCCCCAGCATTTT. Its protein product is CASRGGSTEFPPQHF.

The CDR3 region has the DNA TGTGCCCTAAAGGGGGGTAACACCATATATTTT. It translates to CALKGGNTIYF. The chain uses TRBV6-5 and TRBJ1-3, with TRBD1 as a possible D gene (6 bases). Trimming took off 11 bases at V and 7 bases at J, with 12 bases between the two ends. Germline values: CDR1 MNHEY, CDR2 SVGAGI. The CDR3 loop spans 11 amino acids.

V is TRBV7-6 and J is TRBJ2-5, with 7 nucleotides matching TRBD2. The CDR3 runs 16 residues. With 1 base clipped from V and 4 bases from J, the junction kept 9 bases outside the gene matches. Germline-derived CDR1 and CDR2 are SGHVS and FNYEAQ. The CDR3 region is CASSLGGTGGRETQYF. DNA for the CDR3: TGTGCCAGCAGCTTAGGGGGTACGGGAGGAAGAGAGACCCAGTACTTC.

The V call is TRBV27, the J call TRBJ1-2; maybe TRBD1 (6 bases). Trimming took 5 bases from V and 2 from J, leaving 9 bases between them. The CDR3 totals 13 residues. The germline V gene has CDR1 MNHEY and CDR2 SMNVEV (reference sequence). CDR3 sequence: CASSIDRNYGYTF. The CDR3 DNA sequence: TGTGCCAGCAGTATTGACAGGAACTATGGCTACACCTTC.

In regard to this clone: Other DNA sequences in the sample encode the same CDR3. This rearrangement joins TRBV4-3 to TRBJ2-7; no clear D. V was trimmed by 1 base and J by 0 bases, leaving 10 bases between them. The CDR3 has 15 amino acids. Germline V gives CDR1 LGHNA, CDR2 YSLEER. The CDR3 loop reads CASSQASGGSYEQYF. The DNA of the CDR3 is TGCGCCAGCAGCCAAGCTTCGGGCGGCTCCTACGAGCAGTACTTC.

The chain combines TRBV27 with TRBJ1-2; 8 bases are a match to TRBD1. The trim removed 5 bases at V and 7 bases at J, leaving 9 bases unmatched. Germline CDR1 and CDR2: MNHEY and SMNVEV (reference sequence). The CDR3 sequence is 14 residues long. The CDR3 DNA reads TGTGCCAGCAGTCGCACTACAGGGGGTAGTGGCTACACCTTC. Translation gives CASSRTTGGSGYTF.

V is TRBV11-2 and J is TRBJ2-2; the D gene could be TRBD1 or TRBD2 (6 bases each). The CDR3 has 16 amino acids. Germline CDR1 SGHAT, CDR2 FQNNGV. Trimming stripped 3 bases from V and 3 bases from J, with 14 bases between. The CDR3 spells CASSLPGGPYTGELFF. Here the CDR3 DNA reads TGTGCCAGCAGCTTGCCCGGGGGCCCGTACACCGGGGAGCTGTTTTTT.

The rearrangement uses TRBV15 and TRBJ1-5; no clear D gene. Trimming pared 3 bases from V and 0 bases from J, leaving 12 bases between. The CDR3 covers 16 residues. Germline V gene sequence: CDR1 LNHNV, CDR2 YYDKDF (reference sequence). The DNA of the CDR3 is TGTGCCACCAGCAGGGGTTGGGAGTATAGCAATCAGCCCCAGCATTTT. Translated, it gives CATSRGWEYSNQPQHF. Combining the CDR3 with reference TRBV15 and TRBJ1-5 gives the whole variable domain DAMVIQNPRYQVTQFGKPVTLSCSQTLNHNVMYWYQQKSSQAPKLLFHYYDKDFNNEADTPDNFQSRRPNTSFCFLDIRSPGLGDTAMYLCATSRGWEYSNQPQHFGDGTRLSIL.

The V and J genes are TRBV7-9 and TRBJ1-4; D may be TRBD1 (5 bases). The CDR3 has 14 amino acids. Looked up from germline, CDR1 is SEHNR and CDR2 is FQNEAQ (reference sequence). V was clipped by 5 bases and J by 8 bases, with 15 bases between them. CDR3 in amino acids: CASSHRARGEKLFF. CDR3 bases: TGTGCCAGCAGCCACAGAGCTAGGGGAGAAAAACTGTTTTTT.

The chain joins TRBV12-5 to TRBJ2-7; D unresolved. CDR3 length: 11 amino acids. V was clipped by 7 bases and J by 1 base, with 5 bases between them. In germline, CDR1 is LGHNT, CDR2 FRNRAP. CDR3 region: CASALSYEQYF. Here the CDR3 DNA reads TGTGCTAGTGCCCTATCCTACGAGCAGTACTTC.

The V and J genes are TRBV11-3 and TRBJ2-7; 9 bases match TRBD1. The CDR3 has 14 amino acids. The V and J ends lost 4 bases and 3 bases, in that order; junction bases with no gene match: 4. Germline assignment: CDR1 SGHNT and CDR2 YENEEA. The CDR3 is CASSSRDRDYEQYF. CDR3 nucleotide sequence: TGTGCCAGCAGCTCCCGGGACAGGGACTACGAGCAGTACTTC.